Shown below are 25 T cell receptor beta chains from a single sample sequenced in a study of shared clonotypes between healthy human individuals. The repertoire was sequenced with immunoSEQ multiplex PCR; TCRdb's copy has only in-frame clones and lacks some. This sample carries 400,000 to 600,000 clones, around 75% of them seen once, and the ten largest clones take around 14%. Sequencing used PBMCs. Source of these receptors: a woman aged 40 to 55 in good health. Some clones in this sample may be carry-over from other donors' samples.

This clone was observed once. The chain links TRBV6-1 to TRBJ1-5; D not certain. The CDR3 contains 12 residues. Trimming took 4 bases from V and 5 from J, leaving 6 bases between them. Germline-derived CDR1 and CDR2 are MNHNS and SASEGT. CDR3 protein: CASSVRDQPQHF. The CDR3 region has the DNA TGTGCCAGCAGTGTAAGAGATCAGCCCCAGCATTTT.

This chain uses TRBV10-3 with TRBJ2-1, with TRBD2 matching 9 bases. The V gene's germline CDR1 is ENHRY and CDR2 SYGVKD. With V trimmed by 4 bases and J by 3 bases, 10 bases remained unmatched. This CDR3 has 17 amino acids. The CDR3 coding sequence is TGTGCCATCAGTGTTCCCCCCCGGACTAGCGACTACAATGAGCAGTTCTTC. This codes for CAISVPPRTSDYNEQFF.

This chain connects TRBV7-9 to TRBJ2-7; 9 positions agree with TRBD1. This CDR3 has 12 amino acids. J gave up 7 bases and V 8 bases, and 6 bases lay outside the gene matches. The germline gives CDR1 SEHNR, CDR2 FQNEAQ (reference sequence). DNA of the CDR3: TGTGCCAGCGGGACAGGGAATGGGGAGCAGTACTTC. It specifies CASGTGNGEQYF.

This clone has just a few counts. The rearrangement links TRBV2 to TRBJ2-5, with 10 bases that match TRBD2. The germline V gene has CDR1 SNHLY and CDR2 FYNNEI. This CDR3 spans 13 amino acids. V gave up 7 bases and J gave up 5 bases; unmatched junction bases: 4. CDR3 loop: CASKREGQETQYF. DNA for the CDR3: TGTGCCAGCAAGCGGGAGGGCCAGGAGACCCAGTACTTC.

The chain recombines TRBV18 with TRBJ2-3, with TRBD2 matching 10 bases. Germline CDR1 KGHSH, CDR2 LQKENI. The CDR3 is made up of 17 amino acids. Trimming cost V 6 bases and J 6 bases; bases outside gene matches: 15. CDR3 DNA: TGTGCCAGCTCCCCCGGCCTGCTAGCGGGAGACCCCGATACGCAGTATTTT. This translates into CASSPGLLAGDPDTQYF.

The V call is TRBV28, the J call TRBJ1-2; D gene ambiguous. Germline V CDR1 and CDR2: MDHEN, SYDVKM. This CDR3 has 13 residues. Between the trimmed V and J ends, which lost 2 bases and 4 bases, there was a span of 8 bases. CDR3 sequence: CASSLGEGYGYTF. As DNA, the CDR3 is TGTGCCAGCAGTTTAGGAGAGGGCTATGGCTACACCTTC.

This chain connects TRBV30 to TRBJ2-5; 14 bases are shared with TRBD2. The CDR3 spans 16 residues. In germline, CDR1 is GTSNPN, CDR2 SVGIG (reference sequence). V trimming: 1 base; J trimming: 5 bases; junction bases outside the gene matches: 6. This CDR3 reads CAWSATSGRARETQYF. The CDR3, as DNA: TGTGCCTGGAGTGCGACTAGCGGGAGGGCCCGGGAGACCCAGTACTTC.

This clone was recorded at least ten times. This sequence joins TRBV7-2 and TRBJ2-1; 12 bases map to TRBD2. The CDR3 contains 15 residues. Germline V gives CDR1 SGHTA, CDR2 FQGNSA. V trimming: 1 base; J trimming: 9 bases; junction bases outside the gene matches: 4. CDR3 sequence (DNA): TGTGCCAGCAGCTTAGTTTCTAGCGGGAGGGGTGAGCAGTTCTTC. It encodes CASSLVSSGRGEQFF. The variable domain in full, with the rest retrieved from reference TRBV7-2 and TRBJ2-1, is GAGVSQSPSNKVTEKGKDVELRCDPISGHTALYWYRQSLGQGLEFLIYFQGNSAPDKSGLPSDRFSAERTGGSVSTLTIQRTQQEDSAVYLCASSLVSSGRGEQFFGPGTRLTVL.

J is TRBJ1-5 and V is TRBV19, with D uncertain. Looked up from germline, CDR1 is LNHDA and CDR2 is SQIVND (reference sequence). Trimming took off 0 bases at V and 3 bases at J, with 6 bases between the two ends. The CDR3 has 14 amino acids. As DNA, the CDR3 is TGTGCCAGTAGTATAGACAGGTTCAATCAGCCCCAGCATTTT. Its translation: CASSIDRFNQPQHF.

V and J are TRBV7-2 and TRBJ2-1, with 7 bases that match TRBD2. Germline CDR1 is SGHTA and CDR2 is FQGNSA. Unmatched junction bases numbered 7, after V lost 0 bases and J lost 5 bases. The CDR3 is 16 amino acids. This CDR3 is CASSLAPGLHDNEQFF. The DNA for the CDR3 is TGTGCCAGCAGCTTAGCGCCGGGACTACATGACAATGAGCAGTTCTTC.

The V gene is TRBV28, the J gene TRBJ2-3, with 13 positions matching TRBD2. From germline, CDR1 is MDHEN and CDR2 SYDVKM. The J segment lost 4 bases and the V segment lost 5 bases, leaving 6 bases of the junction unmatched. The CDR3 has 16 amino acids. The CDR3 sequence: CASSRGLAGVPDTQYF. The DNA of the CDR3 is TGTGCCAGCAGTCGCGGACTAGCGGGAGTCCCAGATACGCAGTATTTT.

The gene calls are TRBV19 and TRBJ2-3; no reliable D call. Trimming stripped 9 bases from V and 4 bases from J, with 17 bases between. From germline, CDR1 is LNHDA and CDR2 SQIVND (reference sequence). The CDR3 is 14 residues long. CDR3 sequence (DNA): TGTGCCAGCCGTGGGTCGGGTAAGGCAGATACGCAGTATTTT. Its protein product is CASRGSGKADTQYF. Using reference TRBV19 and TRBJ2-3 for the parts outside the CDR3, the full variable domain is DGGITQSPKYLFRKEGQNVTLSCEQNLNHDAMYWYRQDPGQGLRLIYYSQIVNDFQKGDIAEGYSVSREKKESFPLTVTSAQKNPTAFYLCASRGSGKADTQYFGPGTRLTVL.

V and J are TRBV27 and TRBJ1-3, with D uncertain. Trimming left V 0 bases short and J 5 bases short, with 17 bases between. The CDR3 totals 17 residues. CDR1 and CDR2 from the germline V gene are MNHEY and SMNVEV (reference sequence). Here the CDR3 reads CASSLSPIEGRRNTIYF. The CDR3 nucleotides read TGTGCCAGCAGTTTATCCCCCATTGAGGGCCGAAGAAACACCATATATTTT.

Here the CDR3 reads CASSPDRADTQYF. The CDR3, as DNA: TGCGCCAGCAGCCCCGACAGGGCAGATACGCAGTATTTT. The chain is built from TRBV5-1 and TRBJ2-3, with 7 bases aligning to TRBD1. The V and J ends lost 4 bases and 4 bases, in that order; junction bases with no gene match: 3. Germline V gene data show CDR1 as SGHRS and CDR2 as YFSETQ. The CDR3 is made up of 13 amino acids.

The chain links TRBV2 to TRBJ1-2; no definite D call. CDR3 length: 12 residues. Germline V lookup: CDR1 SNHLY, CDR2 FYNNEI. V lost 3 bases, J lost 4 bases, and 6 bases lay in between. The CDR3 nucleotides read TGTGCCAGCAGTGATCGGGGCTATGGCTACACCTTC. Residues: CASSDRGYGYTF.

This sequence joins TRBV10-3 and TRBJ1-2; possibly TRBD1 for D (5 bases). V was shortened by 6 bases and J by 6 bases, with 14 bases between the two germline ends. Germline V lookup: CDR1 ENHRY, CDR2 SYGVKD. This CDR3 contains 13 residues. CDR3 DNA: TGTGCCATCAGGGTATTGGGGGTAGATGGCTACACCTTC. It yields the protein CAIRVLGVDGYTF.

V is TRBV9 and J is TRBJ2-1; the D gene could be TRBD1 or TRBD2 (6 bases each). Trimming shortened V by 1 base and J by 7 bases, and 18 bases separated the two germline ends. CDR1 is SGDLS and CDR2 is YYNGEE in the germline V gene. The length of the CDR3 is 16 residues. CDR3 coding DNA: TGTGCCAGCAGCGTATTAGGGGGGCCCGAAAGTAATGAGCAGTTCTTC. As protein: CASSVLGGPESNEQFF.

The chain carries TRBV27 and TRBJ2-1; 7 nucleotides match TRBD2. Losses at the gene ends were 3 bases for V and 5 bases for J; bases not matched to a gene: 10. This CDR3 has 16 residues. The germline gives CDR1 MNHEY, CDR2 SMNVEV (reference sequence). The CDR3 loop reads CASSFSPAGTNNEQFF. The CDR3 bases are TGTGCCAGCAGTTTCTCCCCGGCTGGGACTAACAATGAGCAGTTCTTC.

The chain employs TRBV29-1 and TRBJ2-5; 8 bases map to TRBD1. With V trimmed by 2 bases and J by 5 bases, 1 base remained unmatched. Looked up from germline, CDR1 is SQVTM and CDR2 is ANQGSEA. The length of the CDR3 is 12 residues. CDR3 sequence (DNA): TGCAGCGTTGAAAGGGACAGGGAGACCCAGTACTTC. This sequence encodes CSVERDRETQYF.

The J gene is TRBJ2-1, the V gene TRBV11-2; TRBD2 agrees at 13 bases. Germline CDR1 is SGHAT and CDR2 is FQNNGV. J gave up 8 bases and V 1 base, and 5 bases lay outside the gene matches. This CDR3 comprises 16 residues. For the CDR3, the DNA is TGTGCCAGCAGCTTAGGGACTAGCGGGAGTTTAGATGAGCAGTTCTTC. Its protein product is CASSLGTSGSLDEQFF.

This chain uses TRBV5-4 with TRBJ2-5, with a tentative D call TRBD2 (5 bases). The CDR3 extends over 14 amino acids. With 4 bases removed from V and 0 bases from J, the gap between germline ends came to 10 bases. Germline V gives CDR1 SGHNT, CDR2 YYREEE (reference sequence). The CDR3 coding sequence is TGTGCCAGCAGCGGGCGGAGGAACCAAGAGACCCAGTACTTC. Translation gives CASSGRRNQETQYF.

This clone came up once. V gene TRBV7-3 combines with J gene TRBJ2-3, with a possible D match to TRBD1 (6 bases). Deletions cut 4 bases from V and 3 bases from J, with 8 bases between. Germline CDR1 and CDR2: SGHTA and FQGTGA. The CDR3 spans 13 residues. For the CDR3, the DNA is TGTGCCAGCAGCTCAAGGGGGACAGATACGCAGTATTTT. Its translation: CASSSRGTDTQYF.

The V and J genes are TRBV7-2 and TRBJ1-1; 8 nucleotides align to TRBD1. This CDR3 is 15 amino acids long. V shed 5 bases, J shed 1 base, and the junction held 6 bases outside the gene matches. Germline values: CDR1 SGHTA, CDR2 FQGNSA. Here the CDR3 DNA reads TGTGCCAGCAGCCACCGGACAGGGCCGAACACTGAAGCTTTCTTT. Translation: CASSHRTGPNTEAFF.

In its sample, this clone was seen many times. This CDR3 is CASSLTSGRGTYEQYF. In DNA form, the CDR3 reads TGCGCCAGCAGCCTGACTAGCGGGAGGGGAACCTACGAGCAGTACTTC. The J gene is TRBJ2-7, the V gene TRBV5-1; 14 bases agree with TRBD2. V shed 4 bases, J shed 2 bases, and the junction held 5 bases outside the gene matches. This CDR3 has 16 amino acids. Germline-derived CDR1 and CDR2 are SGHRS and YFSETQ.

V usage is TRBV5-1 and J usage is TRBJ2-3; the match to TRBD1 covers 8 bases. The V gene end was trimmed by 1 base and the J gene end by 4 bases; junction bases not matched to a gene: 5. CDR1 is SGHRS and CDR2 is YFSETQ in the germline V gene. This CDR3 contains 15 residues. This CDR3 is CASSLPQGAADTQYF. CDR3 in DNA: TGCGCCAGCAGCTTGCCGCAGGGGGCAGCAGATACGCAGTATTTT.